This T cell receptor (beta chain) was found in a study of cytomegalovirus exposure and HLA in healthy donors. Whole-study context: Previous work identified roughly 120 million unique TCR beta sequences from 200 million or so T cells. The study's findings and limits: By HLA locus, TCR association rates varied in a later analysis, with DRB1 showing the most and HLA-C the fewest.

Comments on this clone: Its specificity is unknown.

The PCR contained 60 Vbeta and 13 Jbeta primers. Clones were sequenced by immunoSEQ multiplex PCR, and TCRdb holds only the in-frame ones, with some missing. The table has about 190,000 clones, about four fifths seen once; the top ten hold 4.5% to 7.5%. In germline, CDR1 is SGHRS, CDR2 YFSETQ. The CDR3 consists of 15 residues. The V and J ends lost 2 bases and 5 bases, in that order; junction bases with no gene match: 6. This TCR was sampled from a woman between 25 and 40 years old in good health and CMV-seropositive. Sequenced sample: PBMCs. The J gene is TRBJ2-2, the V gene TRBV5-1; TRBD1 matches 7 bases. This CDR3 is CASSFETGLTGELFF. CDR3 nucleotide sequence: TGCGCCAGCAGCTTCGAGACAGGGTTGACCGGGGAGCTGTTTTTT.